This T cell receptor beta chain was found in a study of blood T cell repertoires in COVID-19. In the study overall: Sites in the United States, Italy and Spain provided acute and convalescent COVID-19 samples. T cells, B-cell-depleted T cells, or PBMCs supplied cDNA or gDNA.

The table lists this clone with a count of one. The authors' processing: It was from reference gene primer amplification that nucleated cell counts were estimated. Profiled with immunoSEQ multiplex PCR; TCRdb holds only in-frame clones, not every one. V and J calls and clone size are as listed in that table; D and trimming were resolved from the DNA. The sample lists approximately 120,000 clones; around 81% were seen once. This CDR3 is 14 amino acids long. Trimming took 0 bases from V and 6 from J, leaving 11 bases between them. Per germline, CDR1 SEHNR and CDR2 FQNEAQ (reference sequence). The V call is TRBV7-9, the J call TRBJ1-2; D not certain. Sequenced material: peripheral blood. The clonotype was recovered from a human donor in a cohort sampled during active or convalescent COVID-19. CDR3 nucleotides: TGTGCCAGCAGCTTAGCGGGCCCAGTTAATGGCTACACCTTC. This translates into CASSLAGPVNGYTF.